Listed here are 29 T cell receptor beta chains from one sample, sequenced in a study of T cells after yellow fever vaccination. TCRdb analysed the 5' RACE reads with MiXCR anew, one entry per CDR3 protein. The sample lists 100,000 to 150,000 distinct CDR3 sequences; 8.9% were seen once. Sequencing used CD8+ T cells sorted from PBMCs, obtained on the day of the yellow fever booster vaccination. The receptors come from a man aged 18 to 30 who received the YFV17D yellow fever vaccine.

This rearrangement joins TRBV12-3 or TRBV12-4 to TRBJ2-5; D perhaps matches TRBD2 (7 bases). The CDR3 has 13 residues. V was trimmed by 2 bases and J by 5 bases, leaving 9 bases between them. The CDR3 DNA sequence: TGTGCCAGCAGTTTACGGGGGGCCGAGACCCAGTACTTC. It encodes CASSLRGAETQYF.

This clonotype was found many times. CDR3 sequence (DNA): TGTGCTAGCAGCTTAGCTCGGACTAGCGGAGGGTATCGAGAGCAGTACGTC. Translated: CASSLARTSGGYREQYV. This chain links TRBV7-7 with TRBJ2-7; TRBD2 matches at 10 bases. Germline assignment: CDR1 SSHAT and CDR2 FNYEAQ (reference sequence). CDR3 length: 17 amino acids.

This clonotype was observed a few times. This chain uses TRBV30 with TRBJ1-1, with D unclear. In germline, CDR1 is GTSNPN, CDR2 SVGIG (reference sequence). This CDR3 has 12 residues. V dropped 3 bases and J dropped 1 base, with 6 bases sitting between them. The chain's CDR3 is CAWREPNTEAFF. DNA for the CDR3: TGTGCCTGGAGAGAGCCGAACACTGAAGCTTTCTTT.

The J gene is TRBJ2-3, the V gene TRBV19; D assignment may be TRBD1 or TRBD2 (5 bases each). The germline V gene encodes CDR1 LNHDA and CDR2 SQIVND (reference sequence). The CDR3 spans 15 residues. V was shortened by 7 bases and J by 0 bases, with 14 bases between the two germline ends. The CDR3 spells CASTRGGSSTDTQYF. Here the CDR3 DNA reads TGTGCCAGTACCCGTGGGGGAAGCAGCACAGATACGCAGTATTTT.

Only a few counts were recorded for this clonotype. The rearrangement links TRBV4-3 to TRBJ2-3, with D possibly TRBD2 on 6 matching bases. The germline CDR1 and CDR2 sequences are LGHNA and YSLEER. Trimming left V 1 base short and J 11 bases short, with 16 bases between. This CDR3 has 14 residues. The CDR3 nucleotides read TGCGCCAGCAGCCAAGGGGAGGAGGCAGCGGGGCAGTATTTT. Residues: CASSQGEEAAGQYF.

In this sample, this clonotype turned up a few times. The genes are TRBV4-2 and TRBJ2-3; 11 bases are a match to TRBD2. Germline V gives CDR1 LGHNA, CDR2 YNFKEQ. J was trimmed by 4 bases and V by 0 bases; bases with no gene match: 3. This CDR3 is 16 amino acids long. The DNA of the CDR3 is TGTGCCAGCAGCCAAGATGATAGCGGGGGGGCAGATACGCAGTATTTT. As protein: CASSQDDSGGADTQYF.

This clonotype was detected only a few times. V gene TRBV6-5 combines with J gene TRBJ1-1; D may be TRBD1 (5 bases). Germline-derived CDR1 and CDR2 are MNHEY and SVGAGI. The CDR3 contains 13 residues. V lost 7 bases and J 5 bases, leaving 14 bases between the germline ends. The CDR3 reads CASTRREGTEAFF. The DNA for the CDR3 is TGTGCCAGCACCCGCAGGGAGGGTACTGAAGCTTTCTTT.

This clonotype occurred a few times. V gene TRBV6-5 combines with J gene TRBJ1-1; D ambiguous. V shed 0 bases and J shed 0 bases, with 8 bases lying between them. The CDR3 spans 15 residues. Germline values: CDR1 MNHEY, CDR2 SVGAGI. CDR3 residues: CASSYSPDLNTEAFF. In nucleotides, the CDR3 is TGTGCCAGCAGTTACTCCCCTGACCTGAACACTGAAGCTTTCTTT.

The CDR3: CASSFPGHGNTIYF. The CDR3 DNA is TGTGCCAGCAGTTTCCCGGGCCACGGAAACACCATATATTTT. The gene calls are TRBV12-3 or TRBV12-4 and TRBJ1-3; D is unclear. With 3 bases removed from V and 4 bases from J, the gap between germline ends came to 10 bases. The CDR3 loop spans 14 amino acids.

The genes are TRBV2 and TRBJ1-1, with D tentatively TRBD1 (6 bases). CDR3 length: 10 amino acids. Germline lookup yields CDR1 SNHLY and CDR2 FYNNEI. Trimming took off 8 bases at V and 8 bases at J, with 9 bases between the two ends. CDR3 nucleotide sequence: TGTGCCAGCGCCGGGACAGAAGCTTTCTTT. Amino acids: CASAGTEAFF.

This chain links TRBV6-5 with TRBJ2-6; D possibly corresponds to TRBD2 (5 bases). Trimming shortened V by 8 bases and J by 0 bases, and 5 bases separated the two germline ends. The germline V gene encodes CDR1 MNHEY and CDR2 SVGAGI. The CDR3 is 13 amino acids. CDR3 region: CASRGSGANVLTF. The DNA of the CDR3 is TGTGCCAGCCGGGGCTCTGGGGCCAACGTCCTGACTTTC.

CDR3 DNA sequence: TGTGCCAGCAGTCACGGCGGGGCCTCCTACAATGAGCAGTTCTTC. This codes for CASSHGGASYNEQFF. V and J are TRBV14 and TRBJ2-1; tentatively, D is TRBD2 (6 bases). CDR3 length equals 15 residues. The V and J ends lost 6 bases and 0 bases respectively, with 12 bases between them. Germline loops: CDR1 SGHDN, CDR2 FVKESK. Using reference TRBV14 and TRBJ2-1 for the parts outside the CDR3, the full variable domain is EAGVTQFPSHSVIEKGQTVTLRCDPISGHDNLYWYRRVMGKEIKFLLHFVKESKQDESGMPNNRFLAERTGGTYSTLKVQPAELEDSGVYFCASSHGGASYNEQFFGPGTRLTVL.

There are a few counts of this clonotype. The chain employs TRBV20-1 and TRBJ1-2; the D gene is possibly TRBD1 (5 bases). This CDR3 is 13 amino acids long. Trimming left V 5 bases short and J 4 bases short, with 14 bases between. The V gene's germline CDR1 is DFQATT and CDR2 SNEGSKA (reference sequence). The CDR3 coding sequence is TGCAGTGCTCGCCCCCGGGGGGGCTATGGCTACACCTTC. Protein product: CSARPRGGYGYTF.

The chain is built from TRBV12-3 or TRBV12-4 and TRBJ2-7, with D unclear. The V end was cut by 6 bases, the J end by 1 base, with 19 bases between. CDR3 length: 16 residues. CDR3 sequence (DNA): TGTGCCAGCAGCATAGCCATGGATGATTGTTCCTACGAGCAGTACGTC. It specifies CASSIAMDDCSYEQYV.

This clonotype appeared once. The genes are TRBV19 and TRBJ1-2; D is ambiguous. CDR3 length equals 13 residues. Trimming shortened V by 4 bases and J by 4 bases, and 10 bases separated the two germline ends. CDR1 LNHDA and CDR2 SQIVND come from the germline V gene (reference sequence). The CDR3 loop is CASSRRTLYGYTF. In DNA, the CDR3 is TGTGCCAGTAGTAGGCGCACCCTCTATGGCTACACCTTC.

The CDR3 DNA is TGCAGTGCTACGACACTAGCCAAAAACATTCAGTACTTC. This translates into CSATTLAKNIQYF. The chain recombines TRBV20-1 with TRBJ2-4; D gene ambiguous. The length of the CDR3 is 13 residues. Per germline, CDR1 DFQATT and CDR2 SNEGSKA (reference sequence). V dropped 4 bases and J dropped 0 bases, with 7 bases sitting between them.

At least ten counts were recorded for this clonotype. The chain links TRBV5-1 to TRBJ2-7; D gene ambiguous. The germline CDR1 and CDR2 sequences are SGHRS and YFSETQ. The CDR3 consists of 14 residues. Trimming stripped 4 bases from V and 0 bases from J, with 11 bases between. The CDR3 region is CASSTDWSSYEQYF. DNA for the CDR3: TGCGCCAGCAGCACCGACTGGAGCTCCTACGAGCAGTACTTC.

The chain is built from TRBV6-5 and TRBJ1-5, with D possibly being TRBD1 (5 bases). CDR1 and CDR2 (germline): MNHEY, SVGAGI. This CDR3 region has 17 residues. The V end lost 0 bases, the J end lost 1 base, and 13 bases lay between the germline ends. CDR3 in amino acids: CASSYSWGEGSNQPQHF. The CDR3, as DNA: TGTGCCAGCAGTTACTCGTGGGGGGAAGGGAGCAATCAGCCCCAGCATTTT.

This clonotype was seen a handful of times. This chain joins TRBV4-1 and TRBJ2-7, with unresolved D. CDR3 length equals 13 residues. The V end lost 1 base, the J end lost 4 bases, and 8 bases lay between the germline ends. CDR1 and CDR2 from the germline V gene are MGHRA and YSYEKL. CDR3 DNA sequence: TGCGCCAGCAGCCAAGCGGCAGGATACGAGCAGTACTTC. As protein: CASSQAAGYEQYF.

This clonotype was detected a few times. The V and J genes are TRBV5-6 and TRBJ2-7, with D perhaps TRBD1 or TRBD2 (5 bases each). Trimming took off 3 bases at V and 2 bases at J, with 18 bases between the two ends. Germline V gene sequence: CDR1 SGHDT, CDR2 YYEEEE. The length of the CDR3 is 16 residues. The chain's CDR3 is CASSSFWDDQTYEQYV. The CDR3 coding sequence is TGTGCCAGCAGCTCTTTTTGGGACGATCAGACCTACGAGCAGTACGTC.

The V gene is TRBV6-5, the J gene TRBJ1-5, with TRBD1 identical over 9 bases. The CDR3 spans 14 residues. Germline CDR1 MNHEY, CDR2 SVGAGI. The J segment lost 5 bases and the V segment lost 5 bases, leaving 4 bases of the junction unmatched. CDR3 nucleotide sequence: TGTGCCAGCAGTAGGGACAGGGAGGATCAGCCCCAGCATTTT. This gives the protein CASSRDREDQPQHF.

This clonotype was seen repeatedly, ten times or more. The chain couples TRBV5-1 to TRBJ2-1, with D possibly being TRBD1 or TRBD2 (5 bases each). Trimming removed 3 bases at V and 0 bases at J, with 16 bases between. CDR1 is SGHRS and CDR2 is YFSETQ in the germline V gene. The CDR3 runs 17 residues. The CDR3 here is CASSWGTAQASYNEQFF. CDR3 coding DNA: TGCGCCAGCAGCTGGGGGACGGCCCAGGCCTCCTACAATGAGCAGTTCTTC.

This clonotype was picked up a small number of times. This chain uses TRBV27 with TRBJ2-1; tentatively, D is TRBD1 or TRBD2 (5 bases each). Trimming pared 7 bases from V and 9 bases from J, leaving 25 bases between. Germline loops: CDR1 MNHEY, CDR2 SMNVEV (reference sequence). The CDR3 runs 16 residues. CDR3 loop: CASIPEVGPRAGEQFF. CDR3 coding DNA: TGTGCCAGCATACCCGAAGTGGGACCCAGGGCGGGTGAGCAGTTCTTC.

This clonotype occurred a few times. The chain recombines TRBV12-3 or TRBV12-4 with TRBJ1-1; the D gene is possibly TRBD1 (6 bases). The V gene lost 5 bases and the J gene lost 6 bases, with 13 bases spanning the gap. The CDR3 is 13 residues long. The CDR3: CASSPTGGPEAFF. For the CDR3, the DNA is TGTGCCAGCAGTCCCACGGGGGGCCCTGAAGCTTTCTTT.

In this sample, this clonotype turned up many times. J is TRBJ2-7 and V is TRBV4-1, with 11 bases that match TRBD1. The CDR3 totals 17 residues. The germline gives CDR1 MGHRA, CDR2 YSYEKL. Germline trimming cut 2 bases from V and 5 bases from J; bases unmatched to any gene: 11. This chain's CDR3 is CASSQPWRTGGSDEQYV. CDR3 sequence (DNA): TGCGCCAGCAGCCAACCGTGGCGGACAGGGGGCTCTGACGAGCAGTACGTC.

The chain recombines TRBV11-2 with TRBJ2-1; D is possibly TRBD1 (6 bases). V was shortened by 0 bases and J by 1 base, with 7 bases between the two germline ends. The CDR3 covers 15 residues. Germline V lookup: CDR1 SGHAT, CDR2 FQNNGV. CDR3 region: CASSLETGSYNEQFF. CDR3 nucleotide sequence: TGTGCCAGCAGCTTAGAGACAGGATCCTACAATGAGCAGTTCTTC.

The chain combines TRBV5-1 with TRBJ1-2; D gene unclear. The V gene lost 5 bases and the J gene lost 4 bases, with 6 bases spanning the gap. The CDR3 contains 11 residues. CDR1 and CDR2 from the germline V gene are SGHRS and YFSETQ. In DNA form, the CDR3 reads TGCGCCAGCAGTCCTCCCTATGGCTACACCTTC. Residues: CASSPPYGYTF. The variable domain in full, with the rest retrieved from reference TRBV5-1 and TRBJ1-2, is KAGVTQTPRYLIKTRGQQVTLSCSPISGHRSVSWYQQTPGQGLQFLFEYFSETQRNKGNFPGRFSGRQFSNSRSEMNVSTLELGDSALYLCASSPPYGYTFGSGTRLTVV.

This clonotype appeared a few times. V is TRBV20-1 and J is TRBJ2-7, with D possibly TRBD2 on 6 matching bases. Germline values: CDR1 DFQATT, CDR2 SNEGSKA (reference sequence). This CDR3 is 13 amino acids long. The V and J ends lost 2 bases and 3 bases respectively, with 11 bases between them. CDR3: CSARPREFYEQYV. The CDR3 coding sequence is TGCAGTGCTAGACCCCGGGAGTTCTACGAGCAGTACGTC.

This clonotype turned up a few times. CDR3 DNA sequence: TGTGCCAGCAGTGAACCAGATACGCAGTATTTT. Amino acids: CASSEPDTQYF. The chain links TRBV2 to TRBJ2-3, with unresolved D. This CDR3 region has 11 residues. Germline CDR1 and CDR2: SNHLY and FYNNEI. Trimming pared 2 bases from V and 4 bases from J, leaving 1 base between.